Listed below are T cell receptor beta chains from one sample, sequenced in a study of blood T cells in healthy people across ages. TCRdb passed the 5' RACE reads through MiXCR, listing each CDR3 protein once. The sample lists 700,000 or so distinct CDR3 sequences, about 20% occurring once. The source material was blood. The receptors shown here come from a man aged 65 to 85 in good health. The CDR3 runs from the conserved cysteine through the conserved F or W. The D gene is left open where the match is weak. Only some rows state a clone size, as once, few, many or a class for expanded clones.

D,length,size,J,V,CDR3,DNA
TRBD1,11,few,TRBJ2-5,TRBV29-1,CSVEAQGAQYF,TGCAGCGTTGAGGCCCAGGGGGCCCAGTACTTC
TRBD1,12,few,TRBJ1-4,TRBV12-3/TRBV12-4,CASTGGGEKLFF,TGTGCCAGTACAGGGGGCGGTGAAAAACTGTTTTTT
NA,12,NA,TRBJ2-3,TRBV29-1,CSVVGNTDTQYF,TGCAGCGTTGTTGGCAACACAGATACGCAGTATTTT
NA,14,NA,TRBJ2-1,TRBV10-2,CASSEWGGADEQFF,TGCGCCAGCAGTGAGTGGGGGGGGGCTGATGAGCAGTTCTTC
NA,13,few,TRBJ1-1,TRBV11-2,CASSPALRGSAFF,TGTGCCAGCAGCCCTGCCCTCAGGGGTTCGGCTTTCTTT
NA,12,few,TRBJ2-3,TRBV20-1,CSAGTHQDTQYF,TGCAGTGCCGGGACTCACCAAGATACGCAGTATTTT
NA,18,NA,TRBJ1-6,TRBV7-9,CASSLEALRDKTSSPLHF,TGTGCCAGCAGCTTAGAAGCCCTCCGGGACAAAACATCATCACCCCTCCACTTT
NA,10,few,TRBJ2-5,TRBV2,CASREETQYF,TGTGCCAGCAGAGAAGAGACCCAGTACTTC
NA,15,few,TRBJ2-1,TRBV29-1,CSVEDLAGSYNEQFF,TGCAGCGTTGAAGATCTGGCGGGTTCCTACAATGAGCAGTTCTTC
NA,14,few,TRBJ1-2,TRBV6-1,CASSEARGVDGHTF,TGTGCCAGCAGTGAAGCTAGGGGGGTGGATGGCCACACCTTC
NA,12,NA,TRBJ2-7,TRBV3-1,CASSFGQYEQYF,TGTGCCAGCAGCTTCGGACAATACGAGCAGTACTTC
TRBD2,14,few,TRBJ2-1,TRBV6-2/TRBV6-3,CASRETSAYNEQFF,TGTGCCAGCAGAGAGACTAGCGCGTACAATGAGCAGTTCTTC
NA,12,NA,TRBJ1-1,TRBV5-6,CASSAGNLRAFF,TGTGCCAGCAGCGCCGGGAACCTTCGAGCTTTCTTT
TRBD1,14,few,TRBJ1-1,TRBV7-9,CASSNPTGWTEAFF,TGTGCCAGCAGTAATCCGACAGGGTGGACTGAAGCTTTCTTT
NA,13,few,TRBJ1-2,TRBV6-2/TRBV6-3,CASSLPNNYGYTF,TGTGCCAGCAGCCTTCCCAATAACTATGGCTACACCTTC
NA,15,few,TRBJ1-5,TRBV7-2,CASSYRAGGEQPQHF,TGTGCCAGCAGCTACAGGGCGGGGGGGGAACAGCCCCAGCATTTT
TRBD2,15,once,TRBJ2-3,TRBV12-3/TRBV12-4,CASSVFLAGTDTQYF,TGTGCCAGCAGCGTCTTTCTAGCGGGCACAGATACGCAGTATTTT
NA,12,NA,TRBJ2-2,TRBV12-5,CASGPHTGELFF,TGTGCTAGTGGTCCCCACACCGGGGAGCTGTTTTTT
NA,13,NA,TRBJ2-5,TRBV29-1,CSVLGESQETQYF,TGCAGCGTTCTTGGAGAGAGTCAAGAGACCCAGTACTTC
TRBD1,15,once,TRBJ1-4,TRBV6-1,CASSATGATNEKLFF,TGTGCCAGCAGTGCTACAGGGGCAACTAATGAAAAACTGTTTTTT